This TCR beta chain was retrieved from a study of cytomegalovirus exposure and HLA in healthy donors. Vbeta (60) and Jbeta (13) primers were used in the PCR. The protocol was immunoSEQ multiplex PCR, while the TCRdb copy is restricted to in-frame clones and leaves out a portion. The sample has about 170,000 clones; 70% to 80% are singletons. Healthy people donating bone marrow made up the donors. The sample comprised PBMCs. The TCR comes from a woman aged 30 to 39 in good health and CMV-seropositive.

This CDR3 is CASTTTTLLPRFSGANVLTF. The CDR3, as DNA: TGTGCCAGCACCACGACGACATTACTCCCCCGATTCTCTGGGGCCAACGTCCTGACTTTC. This sequence joins TRBV12-1 and TRBJ2-6; no DNA check was done on the table's D call, TRBD1. TRBV12-1 is shown as a pseudogene. CDR3 length: 20 residues.